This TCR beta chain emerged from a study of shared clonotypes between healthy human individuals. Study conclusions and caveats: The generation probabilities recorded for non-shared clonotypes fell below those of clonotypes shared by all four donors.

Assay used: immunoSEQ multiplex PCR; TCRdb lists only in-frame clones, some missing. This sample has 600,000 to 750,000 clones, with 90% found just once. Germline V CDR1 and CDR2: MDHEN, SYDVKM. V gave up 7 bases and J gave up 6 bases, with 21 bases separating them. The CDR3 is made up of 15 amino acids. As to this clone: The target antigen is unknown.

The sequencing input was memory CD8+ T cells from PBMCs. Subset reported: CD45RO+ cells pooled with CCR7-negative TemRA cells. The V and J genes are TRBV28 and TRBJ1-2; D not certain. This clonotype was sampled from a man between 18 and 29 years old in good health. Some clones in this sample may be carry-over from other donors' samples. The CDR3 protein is CASTRTLLMVHGYTF. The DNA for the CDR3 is TGTGCCAGCACTCGTACCCTGTTGATGGTCCATGGCTACACCTTC.